This T cell receptor beta chain was retrieved from a study of molecular identifiers for immune sequencing clone quantification. Findings of the study overall: Clones that exceeded 20 RNA copies held over 99% of effector molecules, yet under 1% in naive cells.

Library preparation followed earlier protocols using designated TCR primers. TCRdb re-derived calls from the PCR reads in MiXCR, one entry per CDR3 protein. The sample has around 480,000 distinct CDR3 sequences, roughly a fifth seen once. The CDR3 length is 16 residues. The V end lost 2 bases, the J end lost 1 base, and 14 bases lay between the germline ends. CDR1 and CDR2 (germline): MNHEY, SVGEGT. This clonotype was observed many times. Antigen: not known. Using a CD8+CD4-CCR7+CD45RA+ phenotype, naive CD8 T cells were sorted. The sequence was collected from a human donor in good health. Some libraries in this study had Jurkat cell RNA spiked in. Sequencing used naive CD8+ T cells from blood, with Jurkat cell RNA spiked in. Subset denoted: FACS-sorted CD8+CD4-CCR7+CD45RA+ naive T cells. J is TRBJ1-1 and V is TRBV6-2 or TRBV6-3, with D perhaps matching TRBD1 (6 bases). CDR3 loop: CASSYEFGTSNTEAFF. CDR3 bases: TGTGCCAGCAGTTACGAGTTTGGGACATCGAACACTGAAGCTTTCTTT.